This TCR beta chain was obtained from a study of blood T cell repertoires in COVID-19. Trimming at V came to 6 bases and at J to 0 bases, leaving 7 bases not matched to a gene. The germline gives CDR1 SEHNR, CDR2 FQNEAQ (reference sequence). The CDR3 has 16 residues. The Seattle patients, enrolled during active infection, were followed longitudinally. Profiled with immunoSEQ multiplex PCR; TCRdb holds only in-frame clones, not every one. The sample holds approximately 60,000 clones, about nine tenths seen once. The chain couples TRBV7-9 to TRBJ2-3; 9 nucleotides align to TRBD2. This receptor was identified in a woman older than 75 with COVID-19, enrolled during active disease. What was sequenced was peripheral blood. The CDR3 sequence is CASSRTSGWSTDTQYF. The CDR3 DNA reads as TGTGCCAGCAGTCGTACTAGCGGGTGGAGCACAGATACGCAGTATTTT.